The text below deals with one T cell receptor (beta chain). Its antigen is undetermined. One end of the junction varies from germline; a read error may be responsible. CDR1 and CDR2 from the germline V gene are MNHNS and SASEGT. The CDR3 totals 16 residues. The sample's time point: after preoperative PTX-NDP chemotherapy. TCRdb used MiXCR to reprocess the PCR reads, holding one entry per CDR3 protein. The sample lists some 11,000 distinct CDR3 sequences; around 63% were seen once. This specimen comes from a study of esophageal squamous cell carcinoma under preoperative chemotherapy. Study information: TCR repertoires were profiled from both peripheral blood T cells and tumor-infiltrating lymphocytes.

Study conclusions and caveats: Post-treatment tumor-infiltrating lymphocytes appeared partly derived from peripheral T cells migrating into the tumor. After chemotherapy, TCR diversity rose significantly in peripheral T cells but not in tumor-infiltrating lymphocytes.

The origin of this receptor is a human donor with esophageal squamous cell carcinoma. The donor label of this sample is uncertain. The chain employs TRBV6-1 and TRBJ2-4, with 8 positions matching TRBD2. The sample here was taken from a patient given preoperative chemotherapy. The CDR3 nucleotides read TGTGCCAGCAGTGAATCGGGGGGGTGCGACAAAAACACGCAGTATTTC. Protein: CASSESGGCDKNTQYF.